These 28 T cell receptor beta chains came from one sample sequenced in a study of T-cell reconstitution after alpha-beta-depleted transplantation in children. Molecular barcoding with unique molecular identifiers was used for the TCRbeta library. TCRdb re-analysed the PCR reads in MiXCR, keeping a single row per CDR3 protein. The sample includes approximately 230,000 distinct CDR3 sequences, more than 20% of them seen just once. The sequenced sample was PBMCs, obtained before TCRalphabeta/CD19-depleted stem cell transplant. The receptors derive from a girl aged 2 to 10 with Fanconi anemia, due to receive a stem cell transplant.

The table lists this clonotype with many counts. The chain carries TRBV12-3 or TRBV12-4 and TRBJ2-1; either TRBD1 or TRBD2 may fit D (7 bases each). The CDR3 covers 16 residues. The V and J ends lost 3 bases and 4 bases respectively, with 16 bases between them. The CDR3 DNA reads as TGTGCCAGCAGTTTTCTCGGGACAGCGGGGTACAATGAGCAGTTCTTC. Amino acids: CASSFLGTAGYNEQFF.

The chain uses TRBV28 and TRBJ2-7, with TRBD1 identical over 8 bases. The germline V gene has CDR1 MDHEN and CDR2 SYDVKM. This CDR3 has 14 amino acids. The trim removed 8 bases at V and 4 bases at J, leaving 10 bases unmatched. This CDR3 is CASHDRTGYYEQYF. CDR3 DNA sequence: TGTGCCAGCCACGACCGGACAGGGTATTACGAGCAGTACTTC.

Only a few counts were recorded for this clonotype. This sequence joins TRBV4-1 and TRBJ2-1; 11 nucleotides line up with TRBD2. J was trimmed by 0 bases and V by 4 bases; bases with no gene match: 11. This CDR3 is 19 amino acids long. CDR1 MGHRA and CDR2 YSYEKL come from the germline V gene. CDR3 residues: CASSLQAGLADSSYNEQFF. DNA of the CDR3: TGCGCCAGCAGCCTTCAAGCGGGACTAGCGGATAGCTCCTACAATGAGCAGTTCTTC.

This clonotype occurred a few times. The CDR3 region is CASSFLGAGLSYEQYF. DNA for the CDR3: TGTGCCAGCAGCTTCTTAGGGGCAGGCCTCTCCTACGAGCAGTACTTC. V usage is TRBV7-9 and J usage is TRBJ2-7, with D maybe TRBD1 (5 bases). V was pared by 3 bases and J by 0 bases, with 15 bases between. The germline V gene has CDR1 SEHNR and CDR2 FQNEAQ (reference sequence). The CDR3 loop spans 16 amino acids.

The J gene is TRBJ2-1, the V gene TRBV20-1, with 10 bases matching TRBD2. The CDR3 is 14 amino acids. The germline V gene encodes CDR1 DFQATT and CDR2 SNEGSKA (reference sequence). Trimming cost V 6 bases and J 3 bases; bases outside gene matches: 5. CDR3 sequence (DNA): TGCAGTGCCAGGACTAGCGGCTACTACAATGAGCAGTTCTTC. It yields the protein CSARTSGYYNEQFF.

The genes are TRBV20-1 and TRBJ2-1; 9 positions agree with TRBD2. The germline V gene has CDR1 DFQATT and CDR2 SNEGSKA (reference sequence). The CDR3 length is 15 residues. With V trimmed by 0 bases and J by 8 bases, 8 bases remained unmatched. The CDR3 nucleotides are TGCAGTGCTAGAGATCTGAGCGGGAGGTTGGATGAGCAGTTCTTC. Translation gives CSARDLSGRLDEQFF.

This clonotype was found many times. This chain links TRBV7-2 with TRBJ2-5; D remains ambiguous. This CDR3 is built from 14 residues. V gave up 3 bases and J gave up 1 base, with 9 bases separating them. Germline-derived CDR1 and CDR2 are SGHTA and FQGNSA. DNA of the CDR3: TGTGCCAGCAGCTTCTTCTCTGTCCAAGAGACCCAGTACTTC. Translation gives CASSFFSVQETQYF.

This clonotype was recorded only once. The chain joins TRBV20-1 to TRBJ2-7; D perhaps matches TRBD1 (9 bases). Trimming took 3 bases from V and 4 from J, leaving 19 bases between them. Germline values: CDR1 DFQATT, CDR2 SNEGSKA (reference sequence). The CDR3 runs to 15 residues. The CDR3 spells CSASTGGTGRYEQYF. The CDR3 DNA reads TGCAGTGCTAGTACGGGGGGGACAGGGAGATACGAGCAGTACTTC.

J is TRBJ2-3 and V is TRBV24-1, with 10 bases identical to TRBD2. CDR1 KGHDR and CDR2 SFDVKD come from the germline V gene. CDR3 length equals 16 residues. V shed 4 bases, J shed 7 bases, and the junction held 10 bases outside the gene matches. This chain's CDR3 is CATSDPSGSAQHTQYF. Here the CDR3 DNA reads TGTGCCACCAGTGACCCTAGCGGGAGCGCCCAGCATACGCAGTATTTT.

The table lists this clonotype with a count of one. The junction differs from germline at one of its ends, possibly a read error. V gene TRBV7-8 combines with J gene TRBJ2-7; possibly TRBD1 for D (6 bases). The CDR3 has 13 amino acids. CDR1 is SGHVS, CDR2 FQNEAQ, per germline. This CDR3 reads CASSSGDQGRTCF. The CDR3 DNA follows: TGTGCCAGCAGCTCCGGTGACCAGGGGAGAACCTGTTTC. The whole variable domain, remainder taken from reference TRBV7-8 and TRBJ2-7, is GAGVSQSPRYKVAKRGQDVALRCDPISGHVSLFWYQQALGQGPEFLTYFQNEAQLDKSGLPSDRFFAERPEGSVSTLKIQRTQQEDSAVYLCASSSGDQGRTCFGPGTRLTVT.

The chain carries TRBV20-1 and TRBJ1-5; weak D call: TRBD1 (5 bases). The V gene lost 0 bases and the J gene lost 11 bases, with 17 bases spanning the gap. The CDR3 is made up of 14 amino acids. From germline, CDR1 is DFQATT and CDR2 SNEGSKA (reference sequence). The CDR3 protein is CSARDPAGMRAQHF. CDR3 sequence (DNA): TGCAGTGCTAGAGATCCTGCAGGGATGAGAGCCCAGCATTTT.

This clonotype was seen many times. The gene calls are TRBV29-1 and TRBJ1-6, with 8 bases lining up with TRBD1. Trimming cost V 6 bases and J 7 bases; bases outside gene matches: 8. The CDR3 is 14 residues long. Germline CDR1 SQVTM, CDR2 ANQGSEA. The CDR3 spells CSVASGTGNSPLHF. For the CDR3, the DNA is TGCAGCGTCGCGTCGGGGACAGGAAATTCACCCCTCCACTTT.

This clonotype was recorded many times. The chain is built from TRBV20-1 and TRBJ1-1, with D possibly being TRBD1 (6 bases). The CDR3 covers 14 residues. V lost 0 bases to trimming and J lost 2 bases, with 10 bases between them. The germline V gene encodes CDR1 DFQATT and CDR2 SNEGSKA (reference sequence). The CDR3 DNA reads TGCAGTGCTAGAGAAAAGGGGGTCAACACTGAAGCTTTCTTT. Its protein is CSAREKGVNTEAFF.

This chain connects TRBV11-1 to TRBJ2-7; a possible D gene is TRBD1 (6 bases). The length of the CDR3 is 14 residues. From germline, CDR1 is SGHAT and CDR2 FQDESV (reference sequence). With 4 bases removed from V and 4 bases from J, the gap between germline ends came to 14 bases. The CDR3 region is CASSYAPGQYEQYF. In nucleotides, the CDR3 is TGTGCCAGCAGCTATGCTCCGGGACAATACGAGCAGTACTTC.

This rearrangement joins TRBV9 to TRBJ2-1; the match to TRBD1 covers 11 bases. The CDR3 is 13 amino acids. Losses at the gene ends were 6 bases for V and 6 bases for J; bases not matched to a gene: 2. Germline V gene lookup returns CDR1 SGDLS and CDR2 YYNGEE. CDR3 sequence: CASTGTGGNEQFF. The CDR3 DNA follows: TGTGCCAGCACCGGGACAGGGGGCAATGAGCAGTTCTTC.

The chain employs TRBV18 and TRBJ2-7; 9 nucleotides line up with TRBD2. Germline assignment: CDR1 KGHSH and CDR2 LQKENI. J lost 12 bases, V lost 3 bases, and 6 bases had no gene match. The CDR3 runs to 12 residues. CDR3 sequence: CASSPGSGRWYF. CDR3 nucleotides: TGTGCCAGCTCACCGGGAAGCGGGAGGTGGTACTTC. Full variable domain (remainder filled in from reference TRBV18 and TRBJ2-7): NAGVMQNPRHLVRRRGQEARLRCSPMKGHSHVYWYRQLPEEGLKFMVYLQKENIIDESGMPKERFSAEFPKEGPSILRIQQVVRGDSAAYFCASSPGSGRWYFGPGTRLTVT.

This clonotype appeared once. This sequence joins TRBV5-6 and TRBJ2-5; D tentatively reads TRBD1 or TRBD2 (6 bases each). This CDR3 comprises 15 residues. Germline V CDR1 and CDR2: SGHDT, YYEEEE. Trimming cost V 2 bases and J 4 bases, with 15 bases left between them. The CDR3 region has the DNA TGTGCCAGCAGCTTCCGGGGGCGGATGGGAGAGACCCAGTACTTC. As protein: CASSFRGRMGETQYF.

This clonotype was found a few times. The chain recombines TRBV6-2 or TRBV6-3 with TRBJ2-7; 13 nucleotides line up with TRBD2. CDR3 length: 16 amino acids. With 5 bases clipped from V and 5 bases from J, the junction kept 9 bases outside the gene matches. From germline, CDR1 is MNHEY and CDR2 SVGEGT. CDR3 amino acids: CASSDGLAGDFDEQYF. CDR3 nucleotides: TGTGCCAGCAGTGACGGACTAGCGGGGGATTTTGACGAGCAGTACTTC.

The sample holds a few counts of this clonotype. This rearrangement joins TRBV29-1 to TRBJ1-2; D unclear. Trimming shortened V by 3 bases and J by 7 bases, and 15 bases separated the two germline ends. The germline gives CDR1 SQVTM, CDR2 ANQGSEA. CDR3 size: 13 residues. The CDR3 sequence: CSVDTVLGGGYTF. CDR3 nucleotides: TGCAGCGTTGACACAGTACTCGGTGGTGGCTACACCTTC.

At least ten counts were recorded for this clonotype. The chain couples TRBV24-1 to TRBJ2-7, with a possible D match to TRBD2 (5 bases). This CDR3 has 14 amino acids. The V and J ends lost 5 bases and 5 bases respectively, with 15 bases between them. Germline CDR1 reads KGHDR; CDR2 reads SFDVKD. CDR3 bases: TGTGCCACCAGTGCACCGGGTGAGGGAAACGAGCAGTACTTC. This sequence encodes CATSAPGEGNEQYF.

J is TRBJ2-7 and V is TRBV13, with D hard to call. The germline V and J ends were trimmed by 5 bases and 6 bases, with 11 bases remaining between them. The CDR3 consists of 12 residues. CDR1 is PRHDT and CDR2 is FYEKMQ in the germline V gene (reference sequence). The CDR3 loop is CASSPALGEQYF. DNA for the CDR3: TGTGCCAGCAGCCCCGCCTTAGGCGAGCAGTACTTC.

This clonotype was seen a few times. J is TRBJ2-2 and V is TRBV4-2; 11 nucleotides align to TRBD2. The CDR3 is 16 residues long. CDR1 is LGHNA, CDR2 YNFKEQ, per germline. V was pared by 5 bases and J by 3 bases, with 5 bases of the junction left unmatched. CDR3 region: CASSSRLAGYTGELFF. The CDR3 coding sequence is TGTGCCAGCAGCTCCCGACTAGCGGGGTACACCGGGGAGCTGTTTTTT.

There are many counts of this clonotype. The V call is TRBV12-3 or TRBV12-4, the J call TRBJ1-2; TRBD1 aligns across 7 bases. CDR3 length: 11 amino acids. The V segment lost 3 bases and the J segment 13 bases; nucleotides outside the gene matches: 5. The CDR3 protein is CASSFEGASTF. The CDR3, as DNA: TGTGCCAGCAGTTTCGAGGGGGCCAGCACCTTC.

The table lists this clonotype with a few counts. The V and J genes are TRBV5-1 and TRBJ2-2; unclear D gene. CDR1 is SGHRS, CDR2 YFSETQ, per germline. The CDR3 spans 15 residues. V lost 0 bases, J lost 0 bases, and 6 bases lay in between. The CDR3 bases are TGCGCCAGCAGCTTGGGACTCGCGAACACCGGGGAGCTGTTTTTT. It specifies CASSLGLANTGELFF.

This clonotype was seen repeatedly, ten times or more. CDR3 in DNA: TGTGCCAGCAGCCAGGGACTAGCGGGCGGGACCTACAATGAGCAGTTCTTC. Translating gives CASSQGLAGGTYNEQFF. This rearrangement joins TRBV6-5 to TRBJ2-1, with 12 bases fitting TRBD2. Trimming removed 6 bases from V and 2 bases from J; junction bases left unmatched: 8. The CDR3 runs 17 residues. The germline V gene has CDR1 MNHEY and CDR2 SVGAGI.

The chain combines TRBV29-1 with TRBJ2-3; TRBD2 agrees at 15 bases. The CDR3 has 16 residues. V trimming: 1 base; J trimming: 3 bases; junction bases outside the gene matches: 2. Germline V gene data show CDR1 as SQVTM and CDR2 as ANQGSEA. The chain's CDR3 is CSVEGTSGGETDTQYF. As DNA, the CDR3 is TGCAGCGTTGAAGGGACTAGCGGGGGGGAAACAGATACGCAGTATTTT.

The rearrangement uses TRBV29-1 and TRBJ2-6; D call uncertain. Trimming pared 0 bases from V and 0 bases from J, leaving 6 bases between. CDR3 length equals 15 residues. The V gene's germline CDR1 is SQVTM and CDR2 ANQGSEA. The CDR3 coding sequence is TGCAGCGTTGAAGAGTCGGGCTCTGGGGCCAACGTCCTGACTTTC. It specifies CSVEESGSGANVLTF.

This clonotype occurred a few times. The chain links TRBV4-1 to TRBJ2-2; perhaps TRBD1 as D (6 bases). Germline CDR1 reads MGHRA; CDR2 reads YSYEKL. CDR3 length: 14 residues. V was trimmed by 3 bases and J by 1 base, leaving 6 bases between them. DNA of the CDR3: TGCGCCAGCAGCCAGGACAGGAACACCGGGGAGCTGTTTTTT. It encodes CASSQDRNTGELFF.